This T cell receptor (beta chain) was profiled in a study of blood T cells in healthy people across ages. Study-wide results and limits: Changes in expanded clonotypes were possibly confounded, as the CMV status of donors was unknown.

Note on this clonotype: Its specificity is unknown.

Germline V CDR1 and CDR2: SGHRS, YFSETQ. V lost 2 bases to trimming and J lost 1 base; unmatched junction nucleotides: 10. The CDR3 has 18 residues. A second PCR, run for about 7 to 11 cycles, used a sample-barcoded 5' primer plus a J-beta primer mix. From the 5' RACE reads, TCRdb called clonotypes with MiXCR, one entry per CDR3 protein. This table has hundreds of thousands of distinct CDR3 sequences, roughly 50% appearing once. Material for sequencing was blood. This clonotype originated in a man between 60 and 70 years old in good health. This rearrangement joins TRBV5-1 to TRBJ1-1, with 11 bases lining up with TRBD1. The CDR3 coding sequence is TGCGCCAGCAGCTTCCTACTTGGGACAGGGGGAGGGAACACTGAAGCTTTCTTT. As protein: CASSFLLGTGGGNTEAFF.